This TCR beta chain was found in a study of shared clonotypes between healthy human individuals. The naive CD8 fraction comprised CD45RO-negative cells positively selected for CCR7 and excluded terminally differentiated effector memory CD45RA+ cells. The assay was immunoSEQ multiplex PCR, and TCRdb's table has in-frame clones only and misses some. The top ten clones hold around 24% of a sample with roughly 890,000 clones, approximately 92% of them seen once. The sample taken for sequencing was naive CD8+ T cells sorted from blood. The origin of this receptor is a man aged 25 to 40 in good health.

The CDR3 DNA is TGTGCCAGCAGCCCACGGGACAAGGTTGAAGCTTTCTTT. As protein: CASSPRDKVEAFF. The rearrangement joins TRBV5-4 to TRBJ1-1, with a possible D match to TRBD1 (6 bases). This CDR3 spans 13 amino acids. Germline lookup yields CDR1 SGHNT and CDR2 YYREEE (reference sequence). The V and J ends lost 4 bases and 7 bases respectively, with 14 bases between them. The variable domain in full, with the rest retrieved from reference TRBV5-4 and TRBJ1-1, is ETGVTQSPTHLIKTRGQQVTLRCSSQSGHNTVSWYQQALGQGPQFIFQYYREEENGRGNFPPRFSGLQFPNYSSELNVNALELDDSALYLCASSPRDKVEAFFGQGTRLTVV.